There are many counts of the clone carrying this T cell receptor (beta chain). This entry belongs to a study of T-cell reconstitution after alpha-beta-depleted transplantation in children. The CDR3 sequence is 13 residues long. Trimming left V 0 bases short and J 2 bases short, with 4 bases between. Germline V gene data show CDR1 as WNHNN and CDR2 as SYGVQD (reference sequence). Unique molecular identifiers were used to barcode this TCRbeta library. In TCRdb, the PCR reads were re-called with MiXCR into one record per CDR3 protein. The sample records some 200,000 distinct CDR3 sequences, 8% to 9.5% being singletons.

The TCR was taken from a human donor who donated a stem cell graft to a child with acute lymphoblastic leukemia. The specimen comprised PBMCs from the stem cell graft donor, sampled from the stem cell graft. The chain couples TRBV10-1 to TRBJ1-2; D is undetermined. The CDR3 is CASSESGNYGYTF. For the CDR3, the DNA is TGCGCCAGCAGTGAGTCAGGGAACTATGGCTACACCTTC.